This T cell receptor beta chain was sequenced for a study of Ad26.COV2.S vaccination and SARS-CoV-2 variants. Clones were read by immunoSEQ multiplex PCR, and TCRdb kept only the in-frame ones, dropping some. The repertoire holds 440,000 or so clones, with about nine tenths as singletons. There are 16 residues in the CDR3. With 5 bases removed from V and 4 bases from J, the gap between germline ends came to 18 bases. Germline loops: CDR1 SEHNR, CDR2 FQNEAQ (reference sequence). Described treatment: roughly 18 received Ad26.COV2.S at low or high dose, single or two shots; several received placebo; per-sample allocation not given. Following the first vaccine or placebo injection, samples were taken on day 63.

The chain carries TRBV7-9 and TRBJ2-1; tentative D call: TRBD2 (6 bases). Sequences were derived from peripheral blood, sampled in a trial of Ad26.COV2.S vaccine versus placebo. The sequence was obtained from a person aged 18-60 years who received the Ad26.COV2.S COVID-19 vaccine or a placebo. The CDR3 protein is CASSPPVSGAYNEQFF. The CDR3 coding sequence is TGTGCCAGCAGCCCCCCAGTTAGCGGAGCATACAATGAGCAGTTCTTC.